Shown below are 29 T cell receptor beta chains from a single sample sequenced in a study of blood T cell repertoires in COVID-19. Sequencing used immunoSEQ multiplex PCR; TCRdb keeps in-frame clones, though not all of them. This sample has around 29,000 clones, with roughly 86% found just once. The specimen was peripheral blood. Receptors originate from a human donor with active COVID-19. The donor label of this sample is uncertain.

The count of this clone is one. The chain carries TRBV5-1 and TRBJ2-7; tentative D call: TRBD1 (6 bases). The ends were cut back, 4 bases at V and 5 bases at J, with 19 bases in the middle. The CDR3 is made up of 15 amino acids. In germline, CDR1 is SGHRS, CDR2 YFSETQ. The CDR3 region is CASSVAQGHVDEQYF. The CDR3 DNA is TGCGCCAGCAGCGTGGCTCAGGGGCACGTCGACGAGCAGTACTTC.

This chain joins TRBV5-4 and TRBJ2-5, with 8 positions matching TRBD2. Germline CDR1 and CDR2: SGHNT and YYREEE (reference sequence). With 0 bases clipped from V and 5 bases from J, the junction kept 6 bases outside the gene matches. The CDR3 runs 15 residues. The CDR3 coding sequence is TGTGCCAGCAGCTTGGAGGGGACTAGGTTGGAGACCCAGTACTTC. Protein product: CASSLEGTRLETQYF.

The rearrangement joins TRBV5-4 to TRBJ2-3; 11 bases line up with TRBD2. The CDR3 has 16 residues. Per germline, CDR1 SGHNT and CDR2 YYREEE (reference sequence). V shed 3 bases, J shed 2 bases, and the junction held 5 bases outside the gene matches. The chain's CDR3 is CASSSLTSGNTDTQYF. The CDR3 nucleotides read TGTGCCAGCAGCTCCTTGACTAGCGGGAACACAGATACGCAGTATTTT. The variable domain in full, completed from reference TRBV5-4 and TRBJ2-3, reads ETGVTQSPTHLIKTRGQQVTLRCSSQSGHNTVSWYQQALGQGPQFIFQYYREEENGRGNFPPRFSGLQFPNYSSELNVNALELDDSALYLCASSSLTSGNTDTQYFGPGTRLTVL.

The chain links TRBV2 to TRBJ1-6; D call uncertain. The V gene's germline CDR1 is SNHLY and CDR2 FYNNEI. The V end lost 7 bases, the J end lost 4 bases, and 8 bases lay between the germline ends. There are 13 residues in the CDR3. CDR3 in DNA: TGTGCCAGCATTCGTATGTATAATTCACCCCTCCACTTT. This sequence encodes CASIRMYNSPLHF.

This clone was seen only once. This chain uses TRBV7-9 with TRBJ1-6; no reliable D call. V lost 2 bases, J lost 0 bases, and 17 bases lay in between. Germline V CDR1 and CDR2: SEHNR, FQNEAQ (reference sequence). The CDR3 covers 19 residues. The CDR3 bases are TGTGCCAGCAGCTTATCCCCGGCGGTCACAAGCTCCTATAATTCACCCCTCCACTTT. Translated, it gives CASSLSPAVTSSYNSPLHF. Complete variable domain (other parts from reference TRBV7-9 and TRBJ1-6): DTGVSQNPRHKITKRGQNVTFRCDPISEHNRLYWYRQTLGQGPEFLTYFQNEAQLEKSRLLSDRFSAERPKGSFSTLEIQRTEQGDSAMYLCASSLSPAVTSSYNSPLHFGNGTRLTVT.

The J gene is TRBJ1-6, the V gene TRBV6-5; D not certain. Germline loops: CDR1 MNHEY, CDR2 SVGAGI. The V end was cut by 0 bases, the J end by 0 bases, with 6 bases between. This CDR3 contains 16 residues. The CDR3 spells CASSYSWSSYNSPLHF. The CDR3 DNA is TGTGCCAGCAGTTACTCCTGGAGCTCCTATAATTCACCCCTCCACTTT.

V usage is TRBV14 and J usage is TRBJ1-1, with D possibly matching TRBD1 (6 bases). Germline CDR1 and CDR2: SGHDN and FVKESK. The CDR3 spans 15 residues. Deletions cut 4 bases from V and 5 bases from J, with 17 bases between. The DNA of the CDR3 is TGTGCCAGCAGCCGCTGGGGAGGGGGGAATACTGAAGCTTTCTTT. Protein product: CASSRWGGGNTEAFF.

The J gene is TRBJ2-5, the V gene TRBV3-1 (or the pseudogene TRBV3-2); TRBD1 agrees at 7 bases. Germline assignment: CDR1 LGHDT and CDR2 YNNKEL (reference sequence). With V trimmed by 4 bases and J by 5 bases, 13 bases remained unmatched. The CDR3 has 16 amino acids. In DNA, the CDR3 is TGTGCCAGCAGCCCCCGCGCCGGGACAGCAGGGGAGACCCAGTACTTC. It translates to CASSPRAGTAGETQYF.

The chain uses TRBV9 and TRBJ2-5; 7 nucleotides match TRBD2. V lost 7 bases and J lost 5; bases outside the gene matches: 14. The CDR3 loop spans 15 amino acids. Germline CDR1 is SGDLS and CDR2 is YYNGEE. The CDR3 coding sequence is TGTGCCAGCGGGACTACCGACCTATCCCCGGAGACCCAGTACTTC. This gives the protein CASGTTDLSPETQYF.

The chain employs TRBV21-1 and TRBJ1-1; no check of the table's D call, TRBD1, against the DNA was made. TRBV21-1 is designated a pseudogene. CDR3 length: 18 residues. CDR3 bases: TGTGCCAGCAGCAAAGGACAGCCCATCGTATACATGAACACTGAAGCTTTCTTT. Protein sequence: CASSKGQPIVYMNTEAFF.

In its sample, this clone was seen a few times. This chain uses TRBV6-6 with TRBJ1-5; 7 nucleotides align to TRBD1. The CDR3 extends over 13 amino acids. CDR1 is MNHNY and CDR2 is SVGAGI in the germline V gene (reference sequence). J gave up 7 bases and V 8 bases, and 8 bases lay outside the gene matches. The CDR3 reads CASSTGARQPQHF. In DNA form, the CDR3 reads TGTGCCAGCTCTACAGGGGCGCGGCAGCCCCAGCATTTT.

The chain combines TRBV18 with TRBJ2-1; D unresolved. The CDR3 is 15 residues long. CDR1 and CDR2 from the germline V gene are KGHSH and LQKENI. Trimming pared 2 bases from V and 0 bases from J, leaving 8 bases between. The CDR3 nucleotides read TGTGCCAGCTCACCAGGTGTGAGCTCCTACAATGAGCAGTTCTTC. Residues: CASSPGVSSYNEQFF.

V and J are TRBV19 and TRBJ2-6; 11 bases line up with TRBD2. V lost 3 bases and J lost 0; bases outside the gene matches: 7. The CDR3 is 19 amino acids. Germline loops: CDR1 LNHDA, CDR2 SQIVND (reference sequence). CDR3 in DNA: TGTGCCAGTAGTATTATGCTAGCGGGGGGCAGCTCTGGGGCCAACGTCCTGACTTTC. This sequence encodes CASSIMLAGGSSGANVLTF. The full variable domain, completed using reference TRBV19 and TRBJ2-6, is DGGITQSPKYLFRKEGQNVTLSCEQNLNHDAMYWYRQDPGQGLRLIYYSQIVNDFQKGDIAEGYSVSREKKESFPLTVTSAQKNPTAFYLCASSIMLAGGSSGANVLTFGAGSRLTVL.

The gene calls are TRBV2 and TRBJ2-7; D perhaps matches TRBD2 (6 bases). Germline V CDR1 and CDR2: SNHLY, FYNNEI. There are 14 residues in the CDR3. Deletions cut 4 bases from V and 7 bases from J, with 17 bases between. The CDR3 reads CASSGGDSLGEQYF. CDR3 bases: TGTGCCAGCAGTGGGGGGGACTCCCTCGGGGAGCAGTACTTC.

Points on this clone: The junction departs from germline at one end; a sequencing error may be responsible. This rearrangement joins TRBV7-9 to TRBJ1-1; tentatively, D is TRBD1 (6 bases). CDR3 length: 15 residues. Germline lookup yields CDR1 SEHNR and CDR2 FQNEAQ (reference sequence). For the CDR3, the DNA is TGTGCCAGCATCTTACCGGGACACAGGAACACTGAAGCTTTCTTT. Its protein product is CASILPGHRNTEAFF.

The genes are TRBV7-3 and TRBJ1-1, with D uncertain. The germline V gene encodes CDR1 SGHTA and CDR2 FQGTGA. Trimming stripped 3 bases from V and 7 bases from J, with 12 bases between. The CDR3 spans 13 residues. Here the CDR3 reads CASSFGAGIEAFF. The CDR3, as DNA: TGTGCCAGCAGCTTCGGAGCCGGGATTGAAGCTTTCTTT. The variable domain in full, completed from reference TRBV7-3 and TRBJ1-1, reads GAGVSQTPSNKVTEKGKYVELRCDPISGHTALYWYRQSLGQGPEFLIYFQGTGAADDSGLPNDRFFAVRPEGSVSTLKIQRTERGDSAVYLCASSFGAGIEAFFGQGTRLTVV.

The rearrangement uses TRBV12-3 or TRBV12-4 and TRBJ2-3; 7 nucleotides line up with TRBD1. CDR3 length: 12 residues. V lost 5 bases and J lost 8; bases outside the gene matches: 4. CDR3 residues: CASSRQGSTQYF. The CDR3 DNA sequence: TGTGCCAGCAGTCGACAGGGCAGTACGCAGTATTTT.

The rearrangement uses TRBV19 and TRBJ1-1; TRBD1 agrees at 9 bases. Germline-derived CDR1 and CDR2 are LNHDA and SQIVND (reference sequence). This CDR3 contains 15 residues. J lost 4 bases, V lost 3 bases, and 6 bases had no gene match. The CDR3 bases are TGTGCCAGTAGTATGACACAGGGGGCGACCACTGAAGCTTTCTTT. Translation gives CASSMTQGATTEAFF.

V is TRBV12-1 and J is TRBJ2-7; the table's D call, TRBD1, has no DNA check behind it. TRBV12-1 is a pseudogene segment. CDR3 length: 14 amino acids. The CDR3 DNA sequence: TGTGCCAGCAGCTCCGGACAGGGTCACTACGAGCAGTACTTC. This codes for CASSSGQGHYEQYF.

The chain employs TRBV28 and TRBJ1-2; 9 bases agree with TRBD1. Trimming took 5 bases from V and 2 from J; bases not matched to a gene: 3. The CDR3 extends over 14 amino acids. The V gene's germline CDR1 is MDHEN and CDR2 SYDVKM. Written as DNA, the CDR3 is TGTGCCAGCAGTCCTGACAGGGGGAACTATGGCTACACCTTC. It specifies CASSPDRGNYGYTF.

The J gene is TRBJ2-4, the V gene TRBV6-2 or TRBV6-3; 8 bases are shared with TRBD2. The CDR3 consists of 15 residues. Per germline, CDR1 MNHEY and CDR2 SVGEGT. V was pared by 2 bases and J by 4 bases, with 4 bases of the junction left unmatched. The CDR3 reads CASSYERGPKNIQYF. For the CDR3, the DNA is TGTGCCAGCAGTTACGAGCGGGGGCCTAAAAACATTCAGTACTTC.

V is TRBV5-4 and J is TRBJ1-1, with D perhaps TRBD1 (5 bases). The germline V and J ends were trimmed by 4 bases and 8 bases, with 21 bases remaining between them. The CDR3 spans 15 residues. The V gene's germline CDR1 is SGHNT and CDR2 YYREEE (reference sequence). The DNA for the CDR3 is TGTGCCAGCAGCACCCGGACGCCGACAGACGGAGAAGCTTTCTTT. Translation gives CASSTRTPTDGEAFF.

The chain carries TRBV6-6 and TRBJ1-6; the match to TRBD1 covers 7 bases. Germline values: CDR1 MNHNY, CDR2 SVGAGI (reference sequence). Trimming at V came to 6 bases and at J to 0 bases, leaving 17 bases not matched to a gene. CDR3 size: 20 residues. CDR3 sequence reads: CASSQNRGTATFSYNSPLHF. CDR3 nucleotides: TGTGCCAGCAGCCAGAATCGGGGGACAGCAACTTTCTCCTATAATTCACCCCTCCACTTT.

The chain employs TRBV15 and TRBJ2-5, with D perhaps TRBD2 (6 bases). The V end lost 3 bases, the J end lost 2 bases, and 13 bases lay between the germline ends. This CDR3 has 15 residues. CDR1 and CDR2 from the germline V gene are LNHNV and YYDKDF (reference sequence). In DNA, the CDR3 is TGTGCCACCAGCAGGGCTAGCGAGCGGCAAGAGACCCAGTACTTC. It encodes CATSRASERQETQYF.

The chain links TRBV6-2 or TRBV6-3 to TRBJ1-5; 9 positions match TRBD1. The germline gives CDR1 MNHEY, CDR2 SVGEGT. With 0 bases clipped from V and 1 base from J, the junction kept 10 bases outside the gene matches. There are 19 residues in the CDR3. The DNA of the CDR3 is TGTGCCAGCAGTTACTCCCAGTACAGGGGGCCGGTGAGCAATCAGCCCCAGCATTTT. Translating it yields CASSYSQYRGPVSNQPQHF.

This clone was counted between two and nine times. The germline gene is not matched at one end of the junction; a read error may be the cause. The CDR3 reads CASSHSLSYNQPQHF. The CDR3 bases are TGTGCCAGCAGTCACTCTCTAAGTTACAATCAGCCCCAGCATTTT. The chain couples TRBV6-6 to TRBJ1-5; D unclear. Germline assignment: CDR1 MNHNY and CDR2 SVGAGI (reference sequence). The CDR3 runs to 15 residues.

This clone showed up just a few times. The genes are TRBV7-9 and TRBJ2-7; D gene ambiguous. This CDR3 has 12 residues. Germline CDR1 SEHNR, CDR2 FQNEAQ (reference sequence). Trimming shortened V by 5 bases and J by 2 bases, and 7 bases separated the two germline ends. This CDR3 is CASSLNTYEQYF. Here the CDR3 DNA reads TGTGCCAGCAGCCTCAACACCTACGAGCAGTACTTC.

The V and J genes are TRBV3-1 (or the pseudogene TRBV3-2) and TRBJ2-1; 11 nucleotides agree with TRBD2. The CDR3 loop spans 15 amino acids. Germline lookup yields CDR1 LGHDT and CDR2 YNNKEL (reference sequence). V was clipped by 4 bases and J by 9 bases; unmatched bases: 8. CDR3 sequence: CASSRLAGGPFEQFF. The CDR3 nucleotides read TGTGCCAGCAGCCGATTAGCGGGGGGGCCTTTTGAGCAGTTCTTC.

This chain links TRBV6-5 with TRBJ1-4, with 7 bases matching TRBD1. With 6 bases clipped from V and 3 bases from J, the junction kept 7 bases outside the gene matches. Germline values: CDR1 MNHEY, CDR2 SVGAGI. CDR3 length equals 15 residues. The DNA for the CDR3 is TGTGCCAGCAGCCCCTACAGGGGTCCTAATGAAAAACTGTTTTTT. Its protein product is CASSPYRGPNEKLFF.